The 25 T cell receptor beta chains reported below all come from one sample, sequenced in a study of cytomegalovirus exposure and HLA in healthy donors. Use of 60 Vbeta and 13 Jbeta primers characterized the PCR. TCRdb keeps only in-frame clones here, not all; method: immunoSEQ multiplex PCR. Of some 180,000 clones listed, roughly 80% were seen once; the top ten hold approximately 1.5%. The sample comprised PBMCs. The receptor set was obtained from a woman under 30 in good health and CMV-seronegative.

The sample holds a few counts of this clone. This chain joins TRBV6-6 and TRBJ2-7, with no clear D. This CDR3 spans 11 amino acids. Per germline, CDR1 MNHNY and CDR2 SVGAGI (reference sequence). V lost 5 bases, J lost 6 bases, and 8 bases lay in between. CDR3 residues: CASSVAVEQYF. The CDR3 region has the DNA TGTGCCAGCAGTGTAGCTGTCGAGCAGTACTTC.

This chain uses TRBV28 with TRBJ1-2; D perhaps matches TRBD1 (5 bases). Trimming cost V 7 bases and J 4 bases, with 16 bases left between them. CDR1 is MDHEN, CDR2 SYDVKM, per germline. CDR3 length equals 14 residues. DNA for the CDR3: TGTGCCAGCACCTGGGTATCGGGGGGCTATGGCTACACCTTC. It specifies CASTWVSGGYGYTF.

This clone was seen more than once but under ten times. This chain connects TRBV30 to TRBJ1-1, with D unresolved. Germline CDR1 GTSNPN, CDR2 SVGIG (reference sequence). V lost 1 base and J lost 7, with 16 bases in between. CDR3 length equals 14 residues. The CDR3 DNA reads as TGTGCCTGGAGTGCCCTTAGGCTAGCTCATGAAGCTTTCTTT. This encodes CAWSALRLAHEAFF.

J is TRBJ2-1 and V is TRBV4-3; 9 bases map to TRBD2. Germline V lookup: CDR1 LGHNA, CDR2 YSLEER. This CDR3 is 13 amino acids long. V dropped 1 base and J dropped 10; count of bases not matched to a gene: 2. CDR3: CASSQVAGVEQFF. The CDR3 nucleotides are TGCGCCAGCAGCCAAGTAGCGGGAGTCGAGCAGTTCTTC.

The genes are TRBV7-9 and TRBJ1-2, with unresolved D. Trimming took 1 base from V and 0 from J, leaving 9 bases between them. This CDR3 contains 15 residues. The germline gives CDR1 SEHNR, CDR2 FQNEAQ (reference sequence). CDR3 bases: TGTGCCAGCAGCTTAGACAGATACGCTAACTATGGCTACACCTTC. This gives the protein CASSLDRYANYGYTF.

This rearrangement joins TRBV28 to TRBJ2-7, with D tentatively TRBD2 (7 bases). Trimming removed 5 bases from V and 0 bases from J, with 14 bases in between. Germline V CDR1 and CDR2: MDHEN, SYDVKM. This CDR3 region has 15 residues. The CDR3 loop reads CASSLGGGSSYEQYF. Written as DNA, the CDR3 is TGTGCCAGCAGTCTGGGGGGCGGGAGCTCCTACGAGCAGTACTTC.

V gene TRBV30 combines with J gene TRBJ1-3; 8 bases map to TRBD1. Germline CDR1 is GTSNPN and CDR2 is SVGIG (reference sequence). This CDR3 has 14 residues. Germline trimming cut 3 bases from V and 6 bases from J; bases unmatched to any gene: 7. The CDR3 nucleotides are TGTGCCTGGAGGACCGGGACAGGAACAAACACCATATATTTT. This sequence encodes CAWRTGTGTNTIYF.

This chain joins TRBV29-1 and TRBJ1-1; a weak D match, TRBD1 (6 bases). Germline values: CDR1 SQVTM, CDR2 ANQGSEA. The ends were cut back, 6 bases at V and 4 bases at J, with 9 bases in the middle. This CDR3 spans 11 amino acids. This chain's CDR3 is CSVQGSTEAFF. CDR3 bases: TGCAGCGTCCAGGGGAGCACTGAAGCTTTCTTT. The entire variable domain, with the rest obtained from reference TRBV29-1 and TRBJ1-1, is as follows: SAVISQKPSRDICQRGTSLTIQCQVDSQVTMMFWYRQQPGQSLTLIATANQGSEATYESGFVIDKFPISRPNLTFSTLTVSNMSPEDSSIYLCSVQGSTEAFFGQGTRLTVV.

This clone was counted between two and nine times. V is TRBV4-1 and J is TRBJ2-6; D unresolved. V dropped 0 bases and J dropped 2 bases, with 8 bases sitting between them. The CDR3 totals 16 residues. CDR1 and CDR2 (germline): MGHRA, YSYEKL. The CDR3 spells CASSQDLRAGANVLTF. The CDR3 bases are TGCGCCAGCAGCCAAGATCTTCGGGCTGGGGCCAACGTCCTGACTTTC.

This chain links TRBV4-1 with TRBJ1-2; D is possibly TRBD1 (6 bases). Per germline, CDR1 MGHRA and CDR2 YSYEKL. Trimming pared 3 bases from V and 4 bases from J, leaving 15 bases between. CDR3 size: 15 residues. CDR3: CASSQVGTRFYGYTF. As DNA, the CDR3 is TGCGCCAGCAGCCAGGTAGGGACAAGGTTCTATGGCTACACCTTC.

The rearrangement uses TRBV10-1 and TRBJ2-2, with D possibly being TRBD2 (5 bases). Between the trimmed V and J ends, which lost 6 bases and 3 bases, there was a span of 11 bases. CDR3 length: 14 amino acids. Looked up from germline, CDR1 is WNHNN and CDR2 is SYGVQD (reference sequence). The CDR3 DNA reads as TGCGCCAGCAGACGGGATCGGGACACCGGGGAGCTGTTTTTT. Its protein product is CASRRDRDTGELFF.

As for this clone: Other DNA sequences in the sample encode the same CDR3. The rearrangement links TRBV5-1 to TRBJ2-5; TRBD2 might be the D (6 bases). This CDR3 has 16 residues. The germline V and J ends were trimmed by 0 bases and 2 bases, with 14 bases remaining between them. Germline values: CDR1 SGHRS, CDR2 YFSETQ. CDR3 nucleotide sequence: TGCGCCAGCAGCTTGGCAGGAGGGACGGGTCAAGAGACCCAGTACTTC. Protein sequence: CASSLAGGTGQETQYF. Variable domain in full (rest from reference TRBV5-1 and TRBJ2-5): KAGVTQTPRYLIKTRGQQVTLSCSPISGHRSVSWYQQTPGQGLQFLFEYFSETQRNKGNFPGRFSGRQFSNSRSEMNVSTLELGDSALYLCASSLAGGTGQETQYFGPGTRLLVL.

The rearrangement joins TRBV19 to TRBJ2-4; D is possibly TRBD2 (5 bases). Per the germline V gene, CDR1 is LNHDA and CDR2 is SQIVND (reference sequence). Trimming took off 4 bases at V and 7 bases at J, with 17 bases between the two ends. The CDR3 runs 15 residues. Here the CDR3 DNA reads TGTGCCAGTAGTAGTCCTCGAGGGCCCTGGAACATTCAGTACTTC. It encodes CASSSPRGPWNIQYF.

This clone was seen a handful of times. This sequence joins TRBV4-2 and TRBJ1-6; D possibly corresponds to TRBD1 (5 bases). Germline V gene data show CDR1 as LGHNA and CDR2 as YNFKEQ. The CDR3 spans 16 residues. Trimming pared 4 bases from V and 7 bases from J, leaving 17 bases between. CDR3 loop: CASSPPGGSVNSPLHF. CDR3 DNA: TGTGCCAGCAGCCCACCCGGGGGATCGGTAAATTCACCCCTCCACTTT.

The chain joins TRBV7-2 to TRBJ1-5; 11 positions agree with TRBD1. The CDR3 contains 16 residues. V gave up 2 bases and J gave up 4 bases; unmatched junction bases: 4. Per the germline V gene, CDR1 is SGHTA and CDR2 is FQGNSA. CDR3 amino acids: CASSLFGQGANQPQHF. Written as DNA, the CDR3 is TGTGCCAGCAGCTTATTCGGACAGGGGGCAAATCAGCCCCAGCATTTT. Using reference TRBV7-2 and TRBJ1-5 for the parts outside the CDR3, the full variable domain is GAGVSQSPSNKVTEKGKDVELRCDPISGHTALYWYRQSLGQGLEFLIYFQGNSAPDKSGLPSDRFSAERTGGSVSTLTIQRTQQEDSAVYLCASSLFGQGANQPQHFGDGTRLSIL.

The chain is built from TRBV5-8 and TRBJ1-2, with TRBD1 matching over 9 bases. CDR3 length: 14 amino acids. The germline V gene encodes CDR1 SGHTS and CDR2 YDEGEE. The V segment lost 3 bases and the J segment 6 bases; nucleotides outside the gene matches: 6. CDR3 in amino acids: CASSSGQGLNGYTF. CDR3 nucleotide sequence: TGTGCCAGCAGCTCGGGACAGGGTTTGAATGGCTACACCTTC.

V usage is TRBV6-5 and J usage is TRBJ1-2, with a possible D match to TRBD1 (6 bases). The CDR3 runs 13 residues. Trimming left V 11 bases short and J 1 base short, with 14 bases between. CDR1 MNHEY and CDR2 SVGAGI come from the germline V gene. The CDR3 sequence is CASRQGINYGYTF. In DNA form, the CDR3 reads TGTGCCTCCCGCCAGGGGATTAACTATGGCTACACCTTC.

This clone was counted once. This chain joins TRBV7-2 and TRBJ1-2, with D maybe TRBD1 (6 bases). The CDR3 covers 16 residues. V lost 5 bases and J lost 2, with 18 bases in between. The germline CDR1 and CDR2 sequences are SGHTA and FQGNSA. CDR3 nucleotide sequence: TGTGCCAGCAGCCTCAGACCGACAGGATTAAACTATGGCTACACCTTC. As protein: CASSLRPTGLNYGYTF. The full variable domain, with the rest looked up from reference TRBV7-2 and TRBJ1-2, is GAGVSQSPSNKVTEKGKDVELRCDPISGHTALYWYRQSLGQGLEFLIYFQGNSAPDKSGLPSDRFSAERTGGSVSTLTIQRTQQEDSAVYLCASSLRPTGLNYGYTFGSGTRLTVV.

CDR3 protein: CASSVVGGKETQYF. The DNA of the CDR3 is TGTGCCAGCAGCGTAGTCGGGGGTAAAGAGACCCAGTACTTC. The chain uses TRBV9 and TRBJ2-5; D might be TRBD2 (6 bases). CDR1 SGDLS and CDR2 YYNGEE come from the germline V gene. CDR3 size: 14 residues. V shed 0 bases and J shed 3 bases, with 9 bases lying between them.

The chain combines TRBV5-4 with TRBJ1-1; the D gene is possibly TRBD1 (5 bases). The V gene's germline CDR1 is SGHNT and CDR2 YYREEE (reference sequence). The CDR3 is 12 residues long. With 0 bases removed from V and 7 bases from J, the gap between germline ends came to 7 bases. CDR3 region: CASSLGQNEAFF. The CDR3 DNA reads TGTGCCAGCAGCTTGGGACAGAATGAAGCTTTCTTT. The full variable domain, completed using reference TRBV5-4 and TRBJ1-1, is ETGVTQSPTHLIKTRGQQVTLRCSSQSGHNTVSWYQQALGQGPQFIFQYYREEENGRGNFPPRFSGLQFPNYSSELNVNALELDDSALYLCASSLGQNEAFFGQGTRLTVV.

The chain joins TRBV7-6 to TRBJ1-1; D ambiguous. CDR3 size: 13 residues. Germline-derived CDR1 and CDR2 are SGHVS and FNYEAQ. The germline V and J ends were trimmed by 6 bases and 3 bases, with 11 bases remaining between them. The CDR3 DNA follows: TGTGCCAGCAGTCTAAAACTTGACACTGAAGCTTTCTTT. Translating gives CASSLKLDTEAFF. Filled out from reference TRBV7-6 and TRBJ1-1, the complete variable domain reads GAGVSQSPRYKVTKRGQDVALRCDPISGHVSLYWYRQALGQGPEFLTYFNYEAQQDKSGLPNDRFSAERPEGSISTLTIQRTEQRDSAMYRCASSLKLDTEAFFGQGTRLTVV.

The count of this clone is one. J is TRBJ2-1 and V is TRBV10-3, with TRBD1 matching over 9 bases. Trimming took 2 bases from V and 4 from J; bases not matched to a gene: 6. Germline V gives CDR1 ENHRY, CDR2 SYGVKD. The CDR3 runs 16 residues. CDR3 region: CAISEPRDREYNEQFF. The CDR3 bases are TGTGCCATCAGTGAGCCACGGGACAGGGAGTACAATGAGCAGTTCTTC.

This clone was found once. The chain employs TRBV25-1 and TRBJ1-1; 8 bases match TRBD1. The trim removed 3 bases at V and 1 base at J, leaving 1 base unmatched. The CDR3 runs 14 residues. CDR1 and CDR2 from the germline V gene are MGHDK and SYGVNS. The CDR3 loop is CASSEDRENTEAFF. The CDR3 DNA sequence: TGTGCCAGCAGTGAGGACAGGGAGAACACTGAAGCTTTCTTT.

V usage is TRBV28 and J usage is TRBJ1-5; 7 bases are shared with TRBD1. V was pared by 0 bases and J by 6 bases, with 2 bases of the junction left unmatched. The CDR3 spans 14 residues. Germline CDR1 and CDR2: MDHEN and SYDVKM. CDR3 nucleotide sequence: TGTGCCAGCAGTTTATGGCAGGGGGGTCAGCCCCAGCATTTT. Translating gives CASSLWQGGQPQHF.

CDR3 DNA sequence: TGTGCCTGGAGTCCGACAGGCCGCGGCCGGCCCCAGCATTTT. Its protein product is CAWSPTGRGRPQHF. This sequence joins TRBV30 and TRBJ1-5; D may be TRBD1 (6 bases). Germline lookup yields CDR1 GTSNPN and CDR2 SVGIG (reference sequence). Trimming removed 2 bases at V and 9 bases at J, with 17 bases between. The CDR3 loop spans 14 amino acids.